This TCR beta chain appears in the sequencing data of a study of blood T cell repertoires in COVID-19. Study details: Some COVID-19 samples were acute and others convalescent; all came from the United States, Italy and Spain. PBMCs, B-cell-depleted T cells, or T cells were the source of the cDNA or gDNA that made up the material.

V lost 4 bases and J 3 bases, leaving 27 bases between the germline ends. Germline V gene lookup returns CDR1 KGHDR and CDR2 SFDVKD. This CDR3 region has 19 residues. Authors' processing steps: Amplified reference gene primers provided the basis for estimating nucleated cell counts. TCRdb's copy holds only in-frame clones and misses some; the assay was immunoSEQ multiplex PCR. V and J calls and clone size are as listed in that table; D and trimming were resolved from the DNA. The sample has about 91,000 clones; more than 60% are singletons. The chain uses TRBV24-1 and TRBJ2-7; D may be TRBD1 (6 bases). The specimen was peripheral blood. This TCR derives from a man between 65 and 85 years old with acute or convalescent COVID-19. The CDR3 here is CATSDQRTALPSSLYEQYF. Here the CDR3 DNA reads TGTGCCACCAGTGACCAGAGGACAGCTCTACCTAGTAGTCTCTACGAGCAGTACTTC.